A single sample gave rise to the 29 T cell receptor beta chains below, sequenced in a study of blood T cell repertoires in COVID-19. The protocol was immunoSEQ multiplex PCR, while the TCRdb copy is restricted to in-frame clones and leaves out a portion. The sample has 75,000 to 90,000 clones, more than 75% seen once; the top ten hold 4.5% to 6%. The sequencing input was peripheral blood. The receptors were sampled from a man between 45 and 60 years old with active or convalescent COVID-19.

This clone has only one observation. This sequence joins TRBV4-2 and TRBJ2-1; 7 bases are shared with TRBD1. The CDR3 has 15 amino acids. After removal of 5 bases from V and 0 bases from J, the junction contained 4 bases not matched to a gene. Germline CDR1 reads LGHNA; CDR2 reads YNFKEQ. CDR3 coding DNA: TGTGCCAGCAGCACTCGACAGGGCTCCTACAATGAGCAGTTCTTC. Protein sequence: CASSTRQGSYNEQFF.

The chain joins TRBV28 to TRBJ2-1; 7 bases are a match to TRBD2. This CDR3 is built from 15 residues. The V gene end was trimmed by 5 bases and the J gene end by 0 bases; junction bases not matched to a gene: 4. Germline loops: CDR1 MDHEN, CDR2 SYDVKM. CDR3 residues: CASSLGGTSYNEQFF. The CDR3 DNA reads TGTGCCAGCAGTCTCGGGGGGACCTCCTACAATGAGCAGTTCTTC.

The genes are TRBV28 and TRBJ2-6; D remains unclear. The ends were cut back, 8 bases at V and 0 bases at J, with 5 bases in the middle. Looked up from germline, CDR1 is MDHEN and CDR2 is SYDVKM. There are 13 residues in the CDR3. CDR3 coding DNA: TGTGCCAGCCACAGCTCTGGGGCCAACGTCCTGACTTTC. Translating it yields CASHSSGANVLTF.

J is TRBJ1-4 and V is TRBV7-8; 7 nucleotides line up with TRBD1. Losses at the gene ends were 0 bases for V and 5 bases for J; bases not matched to a gene: 9. Germline CDR1 reads SGHVS; CDR2 reads FQNEAQ. The CDR3 contains 17 residues. The CDR3 DNA reads as TGTGCCAGCAGCTTAGCGTACACAGGGGATCGGAATGAAAAACTGTTTTTT. This sequence encodes CASSLAYTGDRNEKLFF.

This chain links TRBV4-2 with TRBJ2-2; maybe TRBD1 (6 bases). CDR3 length: 16 residues. Germline V CDR1 and CDR2: LGHNA, YNFKEQ. Trimming pared 1 base from V and 2 bases from J, leaving 11 bases between. The CDR3 bases are TGTGCCAGCAGCCAAGCCGGGGACATTAACACCGGGGAGCTGTTTTTT. Translated, it gives CASSQAGDINTGELFF.

The chain has TRBV2 and TRBJ1-1; D unresolved. Trimming shortened V by 7 bases and J by 8 bases, and 14 bases separated the two germline ends. Germline V gives CDR1 SNHLY, CDR2 FYNNEI. There are 12 residues in the CDR3. The CDR3 sequence: CASIRDYPEAFF. The CDR3 DNA is TGTGCCAGCATCCGGGATTATCCCGAAGCTTTCTTT.

V usage is TRBV28 and J usage is TRBJ1-3; D possibly corresponds to TRBD1 (5 bases). Trimming removed 4 bases at V and 2 bases at J, with 15 bases between. The CDR3 contains 16 residues. Germline V gene sequence: CDR1 MDHEN, CDR2 SYDVKM. CDR3 in DNA: TGTGCCAGCAGTTCCTGGGGCATGGGGACTGGAAACACCATATATTTT. This sequence encodes CASSSWGMGTGNTIYF.

J is TRBJ2-7 and V is TRBV11-2; TRBD1 matches 9 bases. Per the germline V gene, CDR1 is SGHAT and CDR2 is FQNNGV. The length of the CDR3 is 15 residues. With V trimmed by 1 base and J by 7 bases, 8 bases remained unmatched. The CDR3 nucleotides read TGTGCCAGCAGCTTAGGGACACAGGGGGCGCCTGAGCAGTACTTC. Its translation: CASSLGTQGAPEQYF.

This clone was seen a single time. The chain uses TRBV7-9 and TRBJ2-2; TRBD2 matches 8 bases. The germline V gene has CDR1 SEHNR and CDR2 FQNEAQ (reference sequence). The trim removed 11 bases at V and 0 bases at J, leaving 5 bases unmatched. CDR3 length: 14 amino acids. CDR3 in DNA: TGTGCCCCCGGGAGGGCCTCGAACACCGGGGAGCTGTTTTTT. Protein sequence: CAPGRASNTGELFF.

The chain joins TRBV11-2 to TRBJ1-2; no reliable D call. The CDR3 sequence is 11 residues long. V lost 1 base to trimming and J lost 8 bases, with 5 bases between them. Germline loops: CDR1 SGHAT, CDR2 FQNNGV. The CDR3 coding sequence is TGTGCCAGCAGCTTAGTCGGGGGCTACACCTTC. This gives the protein CASSLVGGYTF.

This chain connects TRBV3-1 (or the pseudogene TRBV3-2) to TRBJ2-1; TRBD1 aligns across 10 bases. This CDR3 is built from 15 residues. The trim removed 2 bases at V and 8 bases at J, leaving 6 bases unmatched. Germline assignment: CDR1 LGHDT and CDR2 YNNKEL (reference sequence). CDR3 amino acids: CASSQSQGTGDEQFF. CDR3 in DNA: TGTGCCAGCAGCCAATCCCAAGGGACAGGGGATGAGCAGTTCTTC.

The J gene is TRBJ2-3, the V gene TRBV30; possible D gene TRBD2, 6 bases. Trimming left V 1 base short and J 6 bases short, with 20 bases between. The V gene's germline CDR1 is GTSNPN and CDR2 SVGIG (reference sequence). The CDR3 spans 16 residues. In nucleotides, the CDR3 is TGTGCCTGGAGTGGGGATGGGGAAAAGGGGAGGGATACGCAGTATTTT. It encodes CAWSGDGEKGRDTQYF.

The gene calls are TRBV5-5 and TRBJ2-3; maybe TRBD1 (5 bases). This CDR3 contains 18 residues. CDR1 and CDR2 (germline): SGHKS, YYEKEE (reference sequence). V lost 2 bases, J lost 0 bases, and 19 bases lay in between. CDR3 region: CASSFPGDWQGSTDTQYF. The CDR3 DNA reads TGTGCCAGCAGCTTTCCGGGTGATTGGCAGGGTAGCACAGATACGCAGTATTTT.

The rearrangement links TRBV29-1 to TRBJ1-5, with D unclear. The CDR3 extends over 13 amino acids. The germline V gene has CDR1 SQVTM and CDR2 ANQGSEA. V shed 4 bases and J shed 11 bases, with 18 bases lying between them. CDR3 amino acids: CSVGITREEAQHF. In DNA form, the CDR3 reads TGCAGCGTTGGAATTACTAGGGAGGAGGCCCAGCATTTT.

The chain uses TRBV19 and TRBJ1-2; 7 bases are shared with TRBD1. V shed 1 base and J 4 bases; nucleotides not matched to a gene: 6. Germline lookup yields CDR1 LNHDA and CDR2 SQIVND (reference sequence). This CDR3 comprises 15 residues. CDR3 sequence: CASSIASGQSYGYTF. In DNA form, the CDR3 reads TGTGCCAGTAGTATAGCCTCGGGACAGAGCTATGGCTACACCTTC.

The V and J genes are TRBV18 and TRBJ1-2, with 7 bases fitting TRBD1. This CDR3 has 14 amino acids. The germline CDR1 and CDR2 sequences are KGHSH and LQKENI. The trim removed 2 bases at V and 5 bases at J, leaving 5 bases unmatched. DNA for the CDR3: TGTGCCAGCTCACCAAACCAGGGACAGTATGGCTACACCTTC. This gives the protein CASSPNQGQYGYTF.

This clone appeared once. The V gene is TRBV5-4, the J gene TRBJ2-2, with D possibly TRBD1 on 5 matching bases. CDR1 is SGHNT, CDR2 YYREEE, per germline (reference sequence). CDR3 length: 16 residues. The V gene lost 2 bases and the J gene lost 0 bases, with 11 bases spanning the gap. As DNA, the CDR3 is TGTGCCAGCAGCTTCGGGCAGGGCGCGAACACCGGGGAGCTGTTTTTT. It translates to CASSFGQGANTGELFF. The full variable domain, in which reference TRBV5-4 and TRBJ2-2 provide the parts outside the CDR3, is ETGVTQSPTHLIKTRGQQVTLRCSSQSGHNTVSWYQQALGQGPQFIFQYYREEENGRGNFPPRFSGLQFPNYSSELNVNALELDDSALYLCASSFGQGANTGELFFGEGSRLTVL.

V is TRBV7-2 and J is TRBJ1-4, with D hard to call. V lost 7 bases and J lost 4, with 16 bases in between. The germline gives CDR1 SGHTA, CDR2 FQGNSA. This CDR3 region has 15 residues. This CDR3 is CASISNVAVNEKLFF. The CDR3 bases are TGTGCCAGCATCTCGAACGTGGCTGTTAATGAAAAACTGTTTTTT.

This clone was counted only a few times. V usage is TRBV2 and J usage is TRBJ2-3; tentative D call: TRBD2 (6 bases). Germline CDR1 SNHLY, CDR2 FYNNEI. V dropped 5 bases and J dropped 10 bases, with 25 bases sitting between them. CDR3 size: 16 residues. CDR3 in DNA: TGTGCCAGCAGTCCTCCGGAGGGAGCGGGTCTGGCGCCGCAGTATTTT. The encoded protein is CASSPPEGAGLAPQYF.

This chain connects TRBV5-4 to TRBJ1-3; D unclear. CDR3 size: 15 residues. The ends were cut back, 1 base at V and 0 bases at J, with 8 bases in the middle. Germline CDR1 is SGHNT and CDR2 is YYREEE (reference sequence). This chain's CDR3 is CASSLYATSGNTIYF. The CDR3 DNA reads TGTGCCAGCAGCTTGTATGCTACCTCTGGAAACACCATATATTTT.

The chain has TRBV6-5 and TRBJ1-4, with 10 bases identical to TRBD1. The CDR3 consists of 14 residues. The germline V gene has CDR1 MNHEY and CDR2 SVGAGI. The J segment lost 8 bases and the V segment lost 7 bases, leaving 7 bases of the junction unmatched. This CDR3 is CASITGTGDEKLFF. As DNA, the CDR3 is TGTGCCAGCATCACCGGGACAGGGGACGAAAAACTGTTTTTT.

The CDR3 region is CASSYSLPGGYNEQFF. The CDR3 bases are TGTGCCAGCAGTTACTCGTTACCGGGGGGGTACAATGAGCAGTTCTTC. This rearrangement joins TRBV6-5 to TRBJ2-1, with TRBD2 identical over 8 bases. There are 16 residues in the CDR3. Germline values: CDR1 MNHEY, CDR2 SVGAGI. The ends lost 0 bases at V and 4 bases at J; junction bases unmatched: 5.

The chain carries TRBV6-6 and TRBJ2-7, with 9 positions matching TRBD1. The CDR3 consists of 13 residues. V trimming: 6 bases; J trimming: 7 bases; junction bases outside the gene matches: 7. Germline CDR1 is MNHNY and CDR2 is SVGAGI (reference sequence). CDR3 in DNA: TGTGCCAGCAGCCCAACAGGGGGCTGGGAGCAGTACGTC. Its translation: CASSPTGGWEQYV.

V and J are TRBV7-2 and TRBJ2-7, with D tentatively TRBD2 (5 bases). The CDR3 runs to 15 residues. The germline V and J ends were trimmed by 5 bases and 4 bases, with 18 bases remaining between them. From germline, CDR1 is SGHTA and CDR2 FQGNSA. This CDR3 reads CASSATVQRGYEQYF. In DNA, the CDR3 is TGTGCCAGCAGCGCCACCGTACAAAGAGGGTACGAGCAGTACTTC.

The chain employs TRBV2 and TRBJ1-3; D may be TRBD1 (5 bases). The length of the CDR3 is 11 residues. CDR1 is SNHLY, CDR2 FYNNEI, per germline. Trimming removed 6 bases at V and 8 bases at J, with 8 bases between. CDR3 sequence (DNA): TGTGCCAGCAGCCAGGGTTACACCATATATTTT. Translating gives CASSQGYTIYF.

This chain uses TRBV28 with TRBJ2-1; D unresolved. The CDR3 is 15 amino acids. In germline, CDR1 is MDHEN, CDR2 SYDVKM. V was pared by 2 bases and J by 0 bases, with 8 bases between. CDR3 in amino acids: CASSLGQISYNEQFF. Here the CDR3 DNA reads TGTGCCAGCAGTTTAGGGCAGATCTCCTACAATGAGCAGTTCTTC. The entire variable domain, with the rest obtained from reference TRBV28 and TRBJ2-1, is as follows: DVKVTQSSRYLVKRTGEKVFLECVQDMDHENMFWYRQDPGLGLRLIYFSYDVKMKEKGDIPEGYSVSREKKERFSLILESASTNQTSMYLCASSLGQISYNEQFFGPGTRLTVL.

CDR3 DNA: TGTGCCAGCTCCCTCCCAGGGCCCTCACCCCTCCACTTT. Protein sequence: CASSLPGPSPLHF. This chain joins TRBV18 and TRBJ1-6, with D maybe TRBD1 (5 bases). In germline, CDR1 is KGHSH, CDR2 LQKENI. Trimming shortened V by 6 bases and J by 10 bases, and 13 bases separated the two germline ends. This CDR3 is built from 13 residues.

The gene calls are TRBV20-1 and TRBJ2-7; a possible D gene is TRBD2 (5 bases). This CDR3 is built from 11 residues. Germline CDR1 reads DFQATT; CDR2 reads SNEGSKA (reference sequence). Trimming pared 0 bases from V and 9 bases from J, leaving 9 bases between. CDR3 amino acids: CSARDRAGQYF. The CDR3 DNA sequence: TGCAGTGCTAGAGATAGGGCGGGGCAGTACTTC.

The rearrangement uses TRBV28 and TRBJ1-5; D unresolved. CDR3 length equals 14 residues. Germline V CDR1 and CDR2: MDHEN, SYDVKM. V lost 2 bases and J 3 bases, leaving 8 bases between the germline ends. This CDR3 is CASSLGQNNQPQHF. The CDR3 coding sequence is TGTGCCAGCAGTTTAGGCCAGAACAATCAGCCCCAGCATTTT.